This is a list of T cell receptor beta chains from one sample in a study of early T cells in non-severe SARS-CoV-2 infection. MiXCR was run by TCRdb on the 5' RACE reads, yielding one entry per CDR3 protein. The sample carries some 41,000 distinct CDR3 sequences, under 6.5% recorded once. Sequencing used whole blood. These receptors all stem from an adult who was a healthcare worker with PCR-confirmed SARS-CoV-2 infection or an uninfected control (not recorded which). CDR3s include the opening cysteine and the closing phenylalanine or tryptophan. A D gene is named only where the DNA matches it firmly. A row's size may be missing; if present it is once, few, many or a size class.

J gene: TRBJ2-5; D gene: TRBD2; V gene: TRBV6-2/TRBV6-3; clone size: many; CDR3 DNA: TGTGCCAGCAGGCGGTCGATTAGCGGGGACCAAGAGACCCAGTACTTC; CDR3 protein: CASRRSISGDQETQYF
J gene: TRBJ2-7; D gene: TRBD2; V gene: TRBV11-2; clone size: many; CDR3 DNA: TGTGCCAGCAGCCCGCTATTGACTAGCGGGAGTTTAAACGAGCAGTACTTC; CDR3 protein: CASSPLLTSGSLNEQYF
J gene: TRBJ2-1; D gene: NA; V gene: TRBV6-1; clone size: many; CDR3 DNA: TGTGCCAGCAGTGAAGCGTTGGGAACCAATGAGCAGTTCTTC; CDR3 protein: CASSEALGTNEQFF
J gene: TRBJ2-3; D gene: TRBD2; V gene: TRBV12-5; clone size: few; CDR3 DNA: TGTGCTAGTGGCCGACGAGCGGGGGTTAGCACAGATACGCAGTATTTT; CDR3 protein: CASGRRAGVSTDTQYF
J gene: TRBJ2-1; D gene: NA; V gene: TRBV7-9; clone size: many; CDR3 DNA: TGTGCCAGCAGCTCCGACCCCCAATACAATGAGCAGTTCTTC; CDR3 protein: CASSSDPQYNEQFF
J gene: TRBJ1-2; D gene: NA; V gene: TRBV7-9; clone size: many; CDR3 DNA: TGTGCCAGCAGCTTAGCGGGGGTCAACAACTATGGCTACACCTTC; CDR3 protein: CASSLAGVNNYGYTF
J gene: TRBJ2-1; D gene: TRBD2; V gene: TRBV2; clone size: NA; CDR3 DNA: TGTGCCAGCAGTCAAAGCGGGAGGGCCGGCAATGAGCAGTTCTTC; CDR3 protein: CASSQSGRAGNEQFF
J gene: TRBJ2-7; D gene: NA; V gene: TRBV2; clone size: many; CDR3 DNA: TGTGCCAGCAGTGACCCGCTTATTGAGGGTAGTAACGAGCAGTACTTC; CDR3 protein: CASSDPLIEGSNEQYF
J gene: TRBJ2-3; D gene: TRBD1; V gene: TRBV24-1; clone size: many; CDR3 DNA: TGTGCCACCAGTGGTCGACAGGGTGCAGGCACAGATACGCAGTATTTT; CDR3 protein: CATSGRQGAGTDTQYF
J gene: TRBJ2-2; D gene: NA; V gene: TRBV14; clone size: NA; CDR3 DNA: TGTGCCAGCAGCCAAGATGGCGGGCGGTCCACCGGGGAGCTGTTTTTT; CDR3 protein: CASSQDGGRSTGELFF
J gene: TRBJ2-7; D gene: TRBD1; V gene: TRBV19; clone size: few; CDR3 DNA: TGTGCCAGTAGTTCGGGACAGGATTACGAGCAGTACTTC; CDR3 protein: CASSSGQDYEQYF
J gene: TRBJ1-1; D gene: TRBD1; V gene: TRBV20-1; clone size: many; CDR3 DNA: TGCAGTGCAAAAAGGACAGGTCGCATGAACACTGAAGCTTTCTTT; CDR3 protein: CSAKRTGRMNTEAFF
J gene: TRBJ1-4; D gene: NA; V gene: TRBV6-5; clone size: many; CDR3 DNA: TGTGCCAGCAGTTCTAGATCGGGGGGAGGTGAAAAACTGTTTTTT; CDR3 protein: CASSSRSGGGEKLFF
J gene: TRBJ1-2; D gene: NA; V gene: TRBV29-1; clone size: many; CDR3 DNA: TGCAGCGTTGATTTAATGCCCGGGACACTCGCCTTC; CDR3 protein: CSVDLMPGTLAF
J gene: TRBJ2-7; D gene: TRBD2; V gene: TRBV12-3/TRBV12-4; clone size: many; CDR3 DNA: TGTGCCAGCAGAATAAGCGGGGGCAAATACGAGCAGTACTTC; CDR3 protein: CASRISGGKYEQYF
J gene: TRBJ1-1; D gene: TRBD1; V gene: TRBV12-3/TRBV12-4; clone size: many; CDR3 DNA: TGTGCCAGCAGTTCTACAGGGGGCACTGAAGCTTTCTTT; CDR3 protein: CASSSTGGTEAFF
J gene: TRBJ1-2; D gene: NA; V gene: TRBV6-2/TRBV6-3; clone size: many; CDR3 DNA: TGTGCCAGCAGTTACATTCCAGTCTATGGCTACACCTTC; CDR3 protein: CASSYIPVYGYTF
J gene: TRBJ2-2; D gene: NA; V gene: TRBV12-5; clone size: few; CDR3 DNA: TGTGCTAGTGGTTTGATGACAGGTAGCAAAAACACCGGGGAGCTGTTTTTT; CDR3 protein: CASGLMTGSKNTGELFF
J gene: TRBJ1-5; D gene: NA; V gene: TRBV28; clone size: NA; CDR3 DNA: TGTGCCAGCAGCCCGGGGAGTCAGCCCCAGCATTTT; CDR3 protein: CASSPGSQPQHF
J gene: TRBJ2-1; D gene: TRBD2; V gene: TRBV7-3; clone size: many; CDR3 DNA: TGTGCCAGCAGCCTCACTAGCGGGACGGCGGGTGAGCAGTTCTTC; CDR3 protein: CASSLTSGTAGEQFF
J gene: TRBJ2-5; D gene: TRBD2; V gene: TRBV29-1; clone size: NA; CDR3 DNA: TGCAGCGCCGCGAGGACTAGCGGGGTTCAAGAGACCCAGTACTTC; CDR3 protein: CSAARTSGVQETQYF
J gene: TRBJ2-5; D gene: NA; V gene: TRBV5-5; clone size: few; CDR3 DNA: TGTGCCAGCAGCTTGGACAGGGGGACTAGCTGGGAGACCCAGTACTTC; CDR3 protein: CASSLDRGTSWETQYF
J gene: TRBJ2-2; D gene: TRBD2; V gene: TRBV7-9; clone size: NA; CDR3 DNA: TGTGCCAGCAGCTTAGTCTTGACTAGCGGGGGGGCCCGCTCTCCGAACACCGGGGAGCTGTTTTTT; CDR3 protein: CASSLVLTSGGARSPNTGELFF
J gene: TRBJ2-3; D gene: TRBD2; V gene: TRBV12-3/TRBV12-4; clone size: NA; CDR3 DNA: TGTGCCAGCAGACCCTTCCCCGGGCGGGGGGGCAGCACAGATACGCAGTATTTT; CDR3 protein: CASRPFPGRGGSTDTQYF
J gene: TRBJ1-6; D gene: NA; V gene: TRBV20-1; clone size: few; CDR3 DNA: TGCAGTGCTAAATCCGGGCCCAATTCACCCCTCCACTTT; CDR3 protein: CSAKSGPNSPLHF
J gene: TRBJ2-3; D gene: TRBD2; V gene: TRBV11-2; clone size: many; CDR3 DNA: TGTGCCAGCCGGTCCCGGACTAGCGGAGCCCGCACAGATACGCAGTATTTT; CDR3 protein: CASRSRTSGARTDTQYF
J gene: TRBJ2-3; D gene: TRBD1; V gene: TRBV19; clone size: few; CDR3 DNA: TGTGCCAGTAGTATAGGGACAGGGGCCACAGATACGCAGTATTTT; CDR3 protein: CASSIGTGATDTQYF
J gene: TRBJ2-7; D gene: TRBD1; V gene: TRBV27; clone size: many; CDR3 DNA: TGTGCCAGCAGTCCCAGGTTGCAGGGGGCCTACGAGCAGTACTTC; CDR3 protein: CASSPRLQGAYEQYF
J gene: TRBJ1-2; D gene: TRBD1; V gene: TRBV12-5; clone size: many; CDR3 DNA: TGTGCTAGTGGTTTGAGACAGGGCTATGGCTACACCTTC; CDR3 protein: CASGLRQGYGYTF
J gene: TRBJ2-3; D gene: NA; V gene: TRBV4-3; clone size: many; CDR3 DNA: TGCGCCAGCAGCCAAGAGTGGCAGGGGCTTGGAGATACGCAGTATTTT; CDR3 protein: CASSQEWQGLGDTQYF
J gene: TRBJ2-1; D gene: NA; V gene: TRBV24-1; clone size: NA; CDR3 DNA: TGTGCCACCAGTGATTTCCCTAACTCGGCCTACAATGAGCAGTTCTTC; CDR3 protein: CATSDFPNSAYNEQFF
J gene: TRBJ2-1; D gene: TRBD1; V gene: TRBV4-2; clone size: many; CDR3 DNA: TGTGCCAGCAGCCAACGACAGGGGAACTACAATGAGCAGTTCTTC; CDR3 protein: CASSQRQGNYNEQFF
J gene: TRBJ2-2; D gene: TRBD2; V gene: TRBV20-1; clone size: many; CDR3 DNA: TGCAGTGCTAGTTCTAGCGGACCCACCGGGGAGCTGTTTTTT; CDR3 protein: CSASSSGPTGELFF
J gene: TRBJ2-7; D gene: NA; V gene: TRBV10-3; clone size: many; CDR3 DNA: TGTGCCATCAGTGAGTCGATCGTCCGGGGCCCAGGGTACGAGCAGTACTTC; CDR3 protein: CAISESIVRGPGYEQYF
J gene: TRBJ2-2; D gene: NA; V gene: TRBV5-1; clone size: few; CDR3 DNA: TGCGCCAGCAGCTTAAGGGTCGAGACCGGGGAGCTGTTTTTT; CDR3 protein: CASSLRVETGELFF
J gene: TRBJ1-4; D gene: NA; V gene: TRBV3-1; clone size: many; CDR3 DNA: TGTGCCAGCAGCCAAGTAACGGGAACTAATGAAAAACTGTTTTTT; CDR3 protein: CASSQVTGTNEKLFF
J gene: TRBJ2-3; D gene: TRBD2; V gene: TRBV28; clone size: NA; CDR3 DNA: TGTGCCAGCAGTTCAGCGGGAGTGACAGATACGCAGTATTTT; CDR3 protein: CASSSAGVTDTQYF
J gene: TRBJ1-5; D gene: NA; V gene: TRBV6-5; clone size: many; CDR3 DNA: TGTGCCAGCAGTCTAGAAGTCAATCAGCCCCAGCATTTT; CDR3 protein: CASSLEVNQPQHF
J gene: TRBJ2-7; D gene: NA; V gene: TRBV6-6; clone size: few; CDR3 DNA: TGTGCCAGCAGTTACGTTACGGGAACCTACGAGCAGTACTTC; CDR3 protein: CASSYVTGTYEQYF
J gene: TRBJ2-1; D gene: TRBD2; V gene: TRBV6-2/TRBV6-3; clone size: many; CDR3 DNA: TGTGCCAGCAGGCCGCTAGCGGGAGGCTACAATGAGCAGTTCTTC; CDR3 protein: CASRPLAGGYNEQFF
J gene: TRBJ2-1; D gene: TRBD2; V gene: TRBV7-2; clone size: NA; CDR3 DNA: TGTGCCAGCAGCCAGTATCTAGCGGGGGGCATCAATGAGCAGTTCTTC; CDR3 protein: CASSQYLAGGINEQFF
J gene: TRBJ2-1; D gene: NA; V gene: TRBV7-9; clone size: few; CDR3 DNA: TGTGCCAGCAGCTTAGGCGGGACCTTCTACAATGAGCAGTTCTTC; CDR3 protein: CASSLGGTFYNEQFF
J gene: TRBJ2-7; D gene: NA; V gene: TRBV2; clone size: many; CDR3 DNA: TGTGCCAGCACCTCCCCCGGGGGCCAGCGGGAGCAGTACTTC; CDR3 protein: CASTSPGGQREQYF
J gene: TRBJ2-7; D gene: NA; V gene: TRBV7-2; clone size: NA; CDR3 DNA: TGTGCCAGCAGCCTCCGACTCGAGCAGTACTTC; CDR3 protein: CASSLRLEQYF
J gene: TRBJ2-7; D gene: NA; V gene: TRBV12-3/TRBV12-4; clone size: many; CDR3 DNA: TGTGCCAGCAGTACGACTAATGAGGGTTCCTACGAGCAGTACTTC; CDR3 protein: CASSTTNEGSYEQYF
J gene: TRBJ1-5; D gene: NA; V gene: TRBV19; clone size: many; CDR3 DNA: TGTGCCAGTAGTATTCCAGTCCAACGAGGATTAGGCAATCAGCCCCAGCATTTT; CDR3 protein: CASSIPVQRGLGNQPQHF